The entry below gives a single T cell receptor (beta chain) sequence along with its context. The antigen is undetermined. This entry comes from a study of cytomegalovirus exposure and HLA in healthy donors. Study context: The early release's HLA-typed donors yielded tens of millions of unique TCRs. Study results and limitations: Specific recognition of CMV antigens was confirmed in vitro for a few chains (all CMV-associated). In a later analysis, the majority of CMV-associated beta chains seemingly showed HLA restriction.

Trimming removed 2 bases from V and 1 base from J, with 8 bases in between. The CDR3 extends over 14 amino acids. Germline CDR1 and CDR2: MNHNY and SVGAGI (reference sequence). The PCR had 60 Vbeta and 13 Jbeta primers. Generated by immunoSEQ multiplex PCR, the TCRdb table keeps only in-frame clones and is missing some. Of some 110,000 clones listed, roughly four fifths were seen once; the top ten hold 22%. The chain has TRBV6-6 and TRBJ2-5; D call uncertain. Sequences were obtained from PBMCs. The TCR sequence derives from a man aged 30-40 years in good health and CMV-seropositive. The CDR3 spells CASSYPGPQETQYF. In DNA form, the CDR3 reads TGTGCCAGCAGTTACCCGGGTCCCCAAGAGACCCAGTACTTC.